The subject of this entry is one T cell receptor beta chain. The antigen remains unidentified. The sample is drawn from a study of shared clonotypes between healthy human individuals. It was into CD45RA+ naive and CD45RA-negative memory subsets that the CD4+ cells were split. Over several immunoSEQ plates, each subset's genomic DNA was distributed in even portions. The sorted-subset replicate PCRs were given roughly 200 ng DNA, which is 31,000 or so T cell genomes. Assay: immunoSEQ multiplex PCR; the TCRdb copy retains only in-frame clones and omits some. The table has around 2.3 million clones, approximately 95% seen once. General study results and limits: Rarefaction revealed incomplete sorted-subset sequencing despite large depth.

Germline V gene sequence: CDR1 SGHRS, CDR2 YFSETQ. The CDR3 is made up of 15 amino acids. J lost 4 bases, V lost 2 bases, and 5 bases had no gene match. The V gene is TRBV5-1, the J gene TRBJ1-3, with 8 bases that match TRBD1. The TCR sequence derives from a young man in good health. The specimen sequenced was naive CD4+ T cells sorted from blood. Subset indicated: CD45RA+ positively selected. The CDR3 nucleotides are TGCGCCAGCAGCTTACCAGGGGGCGCAGGAAACACCATATATTTT. Its protein is CASSLPGGAGNTIYF.